A selection of T cell receptor beta chains follows, all from one sample in a study of blood T cell repertoires in COVID-19. Assay: immunoSEQ multiplex PCR; the TCRdb copy retains only in-frame clones and omits some. The sample contains roughly 150,000 clones, 70% to 90% of which appear only once. Sequenced: peripheral blood. The receptor source for this set is a woman at least 80 years old with COVID-19, enrolled during active disease. Both conserved end residues are part of each CDR3. Each record gives: J gene, CDR3 length, V gene, CDR3 protein.

TRBJ2-1	15	TRBV5-1	CASRRGTSGSREQFF
TRBJ2-2	16	TRBV24-1	CATSDPTGPNTGELFF
TRBJ1-1	13	TRBV6-5	CASSRVGSTEAFF
TRBJ2-1	16	TRBV19	CASREVGQAGYNEQFF
TRBJ1-2	13	TRBV28	CASSPGNGVSRTF
TRBJ1-4	16	TRBV7-9	CASSSLPQGPNEKLFF
TRBJ1-2	13	TRBV18	CASSPGDIYGYTF
TRBJ2-7	15	TRBV5-1	CASSAWDRSSYEQYF
TRBJ1-1	13	TRBV5-6	CASSYGGPSEAFF
TRBJ2-1	15	TRBV4-2	CASSQDLEGWDEQFF
TRBJ2-5	14	TRBV3-1/TRBV3-2	CASSLLGGEETQYF
TRBJ1-4	16	TRBV4-2	CASSQGLGTANEKLFF
TRBJ2-7	15	TRBV6-6	CASSYSDRVSYEQYF
TRBJ1-3	14	TRBV3-1/TRBV3-2	CASSSYRGRNTIYF
TRBJ1-1	13	TRBV2	CASILTGNSVAFF
TRBJ1-6	16	TRBV7-8	CASRSWQGAFNSPLHF
TRBJ2-6	18	TRBV6-2/TRBV6-3	CASSYRGRGGAGANVLTF
TRBJ1-4	14	TRBV15	CATSRGQRNEKLFF
TRBJ2-1	15	TRBV10-3	CAIKMGESSYNEQFF
TRBJ2-2	17	TRBV4-1	CASSQEDRNTNTGELFF
TRBJ2-1	14	TRBV5-1	CASSPLGQGYEQFF
TRBJ2-1	14	TRBV5-1	CASSVGLLSNEQFF
TRBJ2-5	14	TRBV6-2/TRBV6-3	CASSYLSSRGTQYF
TRBJ1-1	14	TRBV6-5	CASRLQGMNTEAFF
TRBJ1-6	15	TRBV27	CASSRGRAGDSPLHF
TRBJ2-1	18	TRBV6-7	CASSYSRWLAGRGNEQFF
TRBJ2-5	16	TRBV5-1	CASSLAWTGGIETQYF
TRBJ1-2	17	TRBV11-3	CAIGVRTGGQGHYGYTF
TRBJ2-1	14	TRBV28	CASSWGLSYNEQFF
TRBJ1-2	15	TRBV15	CATSRLGQGEYGYTF
TRBJ1-2	12	TRBV7-9	CASSLQGGGYTF
TRBJ2-7	16	TRBV7-2	CASSHLTGTAFYEQYF
TRBJ2-7	15	TRBV28	CASSIIGGEAYEQYF
TRBJ1-3	15	TRBV18	CASSLDRGSGNTIYF
TRBJ2-3	14	TRBV10-3	CAARQGLSTDTQYF
TRBJ2-3	12	TRBV6-2/TRBV6-3	CASSYPTVTQYF
TRBJ2-2	13	TRBV7-9	CASSPPQVRELFF
TRBJ2-6	16	TRBV7-3	CASSRDSLPGANVLTF
TRBJ2-7	14	TRBV7-9	CASSLFEGGYEQYF
TRBJ2-7	14	TRBV5-5	CASSAGLGAPEQYF
TRBJ2-1	16	TRBV6-4	CASSDLMTSGYNEQFF
TRBJ2-5	13	TRBV2	CASSGLAGETQYF
TRBJ2-3	17	TRBV24-1	CATSDPGTASSTDTQYF
TRBJ2-7	14	TRBV3-1/TRBV3-2	CASSQVGGGHEQYF
TRBJ2-3	18	TRBV18	CASSPGQTILWSTDTQYF
TRBJ1-6	16	TRBV5-5	CASSVSITGLNSPLHF
TRBJ2-7	13	TRBV9	CASSSGGSYEQYF
TRBJ1-5	13	TRBV5-1	CASSPGPNQPQHF
TRBJ2-3	14	TRBV30	CAWRTAGGPDTQYF
TRBJ2-7	13	TRBV5-5	CASSIWTGREQYF
TRBJ1-2	14	TRBV18	CASSPLGQQIGYTF
TRBJ1-5	13	TRBV19	CASRWGGRQPQHF
TRBJ2-3	16	TRBV29-1	CSVERGTYSSTDTQYF
TRBJ2-1	16	TRBV11-2	CASSSTSGITYNEQFF
TRBJ2-5	10	TRBV29-1	CSVTEKTQYF
TRBJ1-1	15	TRBV19	CASSIQSTGWTEAFF
TRBJ1-4	17	TRBV7-2	CASSLEGTSGGYEKLFF
TRBJ1-2	13	TRBV4-2	CASSQGRGGGYTF
TRBJ2-7	12	TRBV6-1	CASSNPGYEQYF
TRBJ2-7	15	TRBV12-5	CASGFGGTKTYEQYF